This TCR beta chain was sequenced in a study of regulatory T cells in long-lasting Graves disease. Investigators prepared the TCR beta libraries by applying iRepertoire HTBI primers and Arm-PCR of CDR3 regions. TCRdb fed the multiplex PCR reads into MiXCR, producing one record per CDR3 protein. The sample lists about 310,000 distinct CDR3 sequences, 22% occurring once. The time point: persistent/refractory GD, antithyroid drugs over 5 years with positive TRAb. PBMCs were the source of the RNA used for TCR sequencing. This TCR came from a female donor with Graves disease. The material was peripheral blood mononuclear cells (PBMCs), obtained when the disease was refractory, from a patient treated with antithyroid drugs.

The CDR3 loop reads CASSLTSGSLDEQYF. CDR3 sequence (DNA): TGCGCCAGCAGCTTGACTAGCGGGAGTTTGGACGAGCAGTACTTC. The rearrangement joins TRBV5-1 to TRBJ2-7; 11 bases align to TRBD2. The CDR3 runs to 15 residues. The junction had 5 bases not matched to a gene; V was cut back by 1 base and J by 5 bases. CDR1 and CDR2 (germline): SGHRS, YFSETQ.